The sequence of this TCR beta chain was determined in a study of shared clonotypes between healthy human individuals. CD45RO-negative cells were positively selected for CCR7, leaving out terminally differentiated effector memory CD45RA+ cells. Sequencing was performed with immunoSEQ multiplex PCR; in TCRdb, only in-frame clones are kept and a portion is missing. Here the sample spans over 800,000 clones, about 91% being singletons. The V gene's germline CDR1 is SGHRS and CDR2 YFSETQ. This CDR3 region has 13 residues. With 4 bases clipped from V and 3 bases from J, the junction kept 4 bases outside the gene matches.

This TCR was recovered from a man aged 25 to 40 in good health. Source material: naive CD8+ T cells sorted from blood. The gene calls are TRBV5-1 and TRBJ2-7, with 7 bases lining up with TRBD2. As DNA, the CDR3 is TGCGCCAGCAGCGGACTAGGGGACTACGAGCAGTACTTC. This encodes CASSGLGDYEQYF.